This note documents a single T cell receptor beta chain sequence. Antigen unknown. This specimen comes from a study of T cells after yellow fever vaccination. Study-wide points: The study re-detected most primary-vaccination clones after the booster (approximately 96% CD4, around 89% CD8).

Germline values: CDR1 MNHEY, CDR2 SMNVEV (reference sequence). Unmatched junction bases numbered 6, after V lost 2 bases and J lost 7 bases. The CDR3 totals 15 residues. MiXCR was run by TCRdb on the 5' RACE reads, yielding one entry per CDR3 protein. The table has 130,000 or so distinct CDR3 sequences, 13% to 15% seen once; the top ten hold 35% to 45%. The genes are TRBV27 and TRBJ2-1, with 9 positions matching TRBD1. The receptor was derived from a man in his late teens or twenties who received the YFV17D yellow fever vaccine. Material: CD8+ T cells sorted from PBMCs, obtained 5 days after the yellow fever booster vaccination. Here the CDR3 DNA reads TGTGCCAGCAGTTTACCGGGACAGGGAAGGAATGAGCAGTTCTTC. Residues: CASSLPGQGRNEQFF.